Below, 31 T cell receptor beta chains from the same sample are listed, as sequenced in a study of metastatic and nonmetastatic thyroid tumors. TCRdb re-processed the PCR reads through MiXCR. The table has about 30,000 clones, roughly 25% seen once; the top ten hold more than 8%. All patients were untreated before thyroid surgery. The sequenced material came from blood. Every receptor here comes from a female donor with papillary thyroid cancer or a benign thyroid nodule (not recorded which). Some clones in this sample may be carry-over from other donors' samples.

This clone was recorded a few times. The gene calls are TRBV28 and TRBJ2-3; 8 bases match TRBD2. The CDR3 runs 15 residues. Germline CDR1 MDHEN, CDR2 SYDVKM. Trimming cost V 5 bases and J 4 bases; bases outside gene matches: 8. CDR3 sequence: CASSTSGRGADTQYF. For the CDR3, the DNA is TGTGCCAGCAGTACTAGCGGTAGGGGGGCAGATACGCAGTATTTT.

This clone was seen ten or more times. This chain links TRBV20-1 with TRBJ1-3; D unclear. Germline CDR1 reads DFQATT; CDR2 reads SNEGSKA (reference sequence). The CDR3 has 15 residues. The V end was cut by 0 bases, the J end by 0 bases, with 9 bases between. The CDR3 spells CSARESRSSGNTIYF. The CDR3 DNA reads as TGCAGTGCTAGAGAGTCCCGATCCTCTGGAAACACCATATATTTT.

This clone was seen repeatedly, ten times or more. This rearrangement joins TRBV27 to TRBJ1-4; TRBD1 matches at 10 bases. CDR1 and CDR2 from the germline V gene are MNHEY and SMNVEV (reference sequence). V shed 8 bases and J 8 bases; nucleotides not matched to a gene: 11. The CDR3 runs 15 residues. This chain's CDR3 is CASGRGDRGVEKLFF. The CDR3 DNA reads TGTGCCAGCGGCAGAGGGGACAGGGGAGTAGAAAAACTGTTTTTT. Full variable domain (outside the CDR3, taken from reference TRBV27 and TRBJ1-4): EAQVTQNPRYLITVTGKKLTVTCSQNMNHEYMSWYRQDPGLGLRQIYYSMNVEVTDKGDVPEGYKVSRKEKRNFPLILESPSPNQTSLYFCASGRGDRGVEKLFFGSGTQLSVL.

In its sample, this clone ranks as medium-sized (0.01 to 0.1%). This same CDR3 is encoded by further DNA sequences in the sample. The rearrangement links TRBV6-1 to TRBJ2-1; the D is unclear. Germline lookup yields CDR1 MNHNS and CDR2 SASEGT. The germline V and J ends were trimmed by 2 bases and 7 bases, with 6 bases remaining between them. The CDR3 spans 12 residues. The CDR3 sequence is CASSEQVNEQFF. CDR3 DNA: TGTGCCAGCAGTGAACAAGTTAATGAGCAGTTCTTC.

The sample holds many counts of this clone. A junction boundary mismatches the germline segment, possibly from a read error. The same CDR3 is also encoded by other DNA sequences in this sample. The V and J genes are TRBV7-7 and TRBJ2-5, with a possible D match to TRBD1 (6 bases). The CDR3 totals 13 residues. From germline, CDR1 is SSHAT and CDR2 FNYEAQ (reference sequence). The CDR3 is CASSLVQGETQYF. For the CDR3, the DNA is TGTGCTAGCAGCTTAGTACAGGGAGAGACCCAGTACTTC.

This clone was found many times. This chain connects TRBV20-1 to TRBJ1-1; D call uncertain. CDR3 size: 15 residues. CDR1 and CDR2 from the germline V gene are DFQATT and SNEGSKA (reference sequence). Between the trimmed V and J ends, which lost 3 bases and 1 base, there was a span of 15 bases. CDR3 sequence (DNA): TGCAGTGCTAGGGCCCCCGGGAAAACGAACACTGAAGCTTTCTTT. Its translation: CSARAPGKTNTEAFF.

There are many counts of this clone. This sequence joins TRBV28 and TRBJ2-5, with D unclear. CDR1 and CDR2 from the germline V gene are MDHEN and SYDVKM. The CDR3 contains 14 residues. V dropped 1 base and J dropped 2 bases, with 8 bases sitting between them. CDR3 loop: CASSLLPGQETQYF. In DNA form, the CDR3 reads TGTGCCAGCAGTTTATTGCCAGGACAAGAGACCCAGTACTTC.

This clone was observed a handful of times. One end of the junction varies from germline; a read error may be responsible. The chain couples TRBV6-2 or TRBV6-3 to TRBJ1-5, with TRBD1 matching over 8 bases. The CDR3 is 14 residues long. Germline assignment: CDR1 MNHEY and CDR2 SVGEGT. The DNA of the CDR3 is TGTGCCGGCAGTTCCGGGACAGGAGGTCAGCCCGAGCATTTT. This encodes CAGSSGTGGQPEHF.

This clone has a count of ten or more. The V and J genes are TRBV7-2 and TRBJ2-3; no reliable D call. This CDR3 has 17 amino acids. CDR1 is SGHTA and CDR2 is FQGNSA in the germline V gene. Between the trimmed V and J ends, which lost 0 bases and 1 base, there was a span of 14 bases. CDR3 nucleotide sequence: TGTGCCAGCAGCTTAGCCCTAGGATTTGAGGGCACAGATACGCAGTATTTT. It codes for CASSLALGFEGTDTQYF.

Only a few counts were recorded for this clone. This chain uses TRBV28 with TRBJ1-2, with a weak D call TRBD1 (6 bases). The CDR3 sequence is 15 residues long. Trimming cost V 4 bases and J 5 bases, with 17 bases left between them. In germline, CDR1 is MDHEN, CDR2 SYDVKM. CDR3 region: CASSSKGGRFYGYTF. CDR3 in DNA: TGTGCCAGCAGTTCGAAGGGGGGGAGGTTTTATGGCTACACCTTC.

Many counts were recorded for this clone. The rearrangement uses TRBV11-3 and TRBJ2-1; TRBD2 matches 9 bases. CDR3 size: 15 residues. Germline CDR1 reads SGHNT; CDR2 reads YENEEA. The V and J ends lost 3 bases and 5 bases, in that order; junction bases with no gene match: 5. CDR3 sequence (DNA): TGTGCCAGCAGCTTTCCCCTAGCGGGGAACAATGAGCAGTTCTTC. This encodes CASSFPLAGNNEQFF.

Many counts were recorded for this clone. This chain uses TRBV28 with TRBJ2-5, with 8 bases matching TRBD1. Losses at the gene ends were 11 bases for V and 1 base for J; bases not matched to a gene: 6. The germline V gene has CDR1 MDHEN and CDR2 SYDVKM. The CDR3 is made up of 13 amino acids. CDR3 DNA sequence: TGTGCCGGGGGGACAGGTCGCCAAGAGACCCAGTACTTC. Amino acid sequence: CAGGTGRQETQYF. Supplemented by reference TRBV28 and TRBJ2-5, the full variable domain reads DVKVTQSSRYLVKRTGEKVFLECVQDMDHENMFWYRQDPGLGLRLIYFSYDVKMKEKGDIPEGYSVSREKKERFSLILESASTNQTSMYLCAGGTGRQETQYFGPGTRLLVL.

This clone was picked up many times. The chain carries TRBV7-8 and TRBJ1-5, with D uncertain. The germline V and J ends were trimmed by 1 base and 4 bases, with 8 bases remaining between them. CDR3 length: 14 amino acids. Germline-derived CDR1 and CDR2 are SGHVS and FQNEAQ. The chain's CDR3 is CASSLELGNQPQHF. The DNA for the CDR3 is TGTGCCAGCAGCTTAGAGTTGGGAAATCAGCCCCAGCATTTT.

By share of the sample, this clone is medium-sized. This chain connects TRBV6-1 to TRBJ2-7; D gene uncertain. The CDR3 is 14 residues long. V lost 5 bases and J lost 2, with 13 bases in between. CDR1 is MNHNS, CDR2 SASEGT, per germline. CDR3 residues: CASSPLAAAYEQYF. Written as DNA, the CDR3 is TGTGCCAGCAGTCCACTGGCCGCGGCCTACGAGCAGTACTTC.

This clone has ten or more counts. The chain is built from TRBV28 and TRBJ1-5; D call uncertain. The CDR3 has 15 amino acids. The germline V gene has CDR1 MDHEN and CDR2 SYDVKM. V was cut by 3 bases and J by 3 bases, with 12 bases left in between. This CDR3 is CASSFPPQPNQPQHF. In DNA, the CDR3 is TGTGCCAGCAGTTTCCCCCCACAGCCCAATCAGCCCCAGCATTTT.

This clone was detected a few times. The chain links TRBV6-1 to TRBJ2-7, with a possible D match to TRBD2 (6 bases). This CDR3 has 14 residues. Per germline, CDR1 MNHNS and CDR2 SASEGT. V shed 6 bases and J shed 6 bases, with 18 bases lying between them. In DNA form, the CDR3 reads TGTGCCAGCAGACCCCGCGCTAGCGAAGGCGAGCAGTACTTC. Translated: CASRPRASEGEQYF.

The rearrangement uses TRBV11-2 and TRBJ2-2; D is unclear. Germline assignment: CDR1 SGHAT and CDR2 FQNNGV. The CDR3 totals 17 residues. Trimming stripped 3 bases from V and 4 bases from J, with 18 bases between. CDR3 region: CASSFLGGLVGTGELFF. The CDR3 bases are TGTGCCAGCAGCTTTTTGGGTGGGCTAGTAGGCACCGGGGAGCTGTTTTTT.

The chain is built from TRBV20-1 and TRBJ2-7; 10 nucleotides align to TRBD2. The germline CDR1 and CDR2 sequences are DFQATT and SNEGSKA (reference sequence). The CDR3 covers 15 residues. V lost 0 bases, J lost 8 bases, and 10 bases stayed unmatched. This chain's CDR3 is CSARDIGLAGDKQYF. The DNA of the CDR3 is TGCAGTGCTAGAGACATCGGGCTAGCGGGAGATAAGCAGTACTTC.

Remarks on this clone: The germline gene is not matched at one end of the junction; a read error may be the cause. The genes are TRBV4-1 and TRBJ1-6, with D unclear. Germline CDR1 reads MGHRA; CDR2 reads YSYEKL. The CDR3 totals 13 residues. CDR3 region: CASSHEGNSPLHF. For the CDR3, the DNA is TGCGCCAGCAGCCATGAGGGAAATTCACCACTCCACTTT.

This clone is medium-sized within its sample. The CDR3 protein is CASSPGQGHEQYF. The CDR3, as DNA: TGTGCCAGCAGCCCCGGACAGGGCCACGAGCAGTACTTC. The chain carries TRBV11-2 and TRBJ2-7; 8 nucleotides align to TRBD1. This CDR3 is built from 13 residues. Germline values: CDR1 SGHAT, CDR2 FQNNGV. V trimming: 5 bases; J trimming: 5 bases; junction bases outside the gene matches: 5.

V and J are TRBV6-1 and TRBJ1-3, with unresolved D. CDR1 MNHNS and CDR2 SASEGT come from the germline V gene. Trimming pared 6 bases from V and 5 bases from J, leaving 8 bases between. The CDR3 is made up of 12 amino acids. The CDR3 loop reads CASSLGRNTIYF. In nucleotides, the CDR3 is TGTGCCAGCAGCCTTGGGCGAAACACCATATATTTT.

This clone came up many times. The chain couples TRBV20-1 to TRBJ1-5; no clear D. CDR3 length: 12 residues. V lost 6 bases to trimming and J lost 3 bases, with 9 bases between them. Per the germline V gene, CDR1 is DFQATT and CDR2 is SNEGSKA (reference sequence). CDR3 region: CSASPSNQPQHF. The CDR3 bases are TGCAGTGCCAGTCCTTCCAATCAGCCCCAGCATTTT.

This clone was found many times. The genes are TRBV2 and TRBJ2-7; possible D gene TRBD1, 6 bases. This CDR3 spans 13 amino acids. Per the germline V gene, CDR1 is SNHLY and CDR2 is FYNNEI. V was clipped by 7 bases and J by 0 bases, with 10 bases between them. As DNA, the CDR3 is TGTGCCAGCAACCGGGACACCTCCTACGAGCAGTACTTC. Amino acid sequence: CASNRDTSYEQYF.

This clone was seen ten or more times. V gene TRBV20-1 combines with J gene TRBJ1-1, with D perhaps TRBD1 (6 bases). Germline V gene lookup returns CDR1 DFQATT and CDR2 SNEGSKA (reference sequence). V was trimmed by 3 bases and J by 5 bases, leaving 16 bases between them. The CDR3 is made up of 14 amino acids. The CDR3 reads CSARDRGGWTEAFF. CDR3 DNA: TGCAGTGCTAGGGATAGGGGGGGATGGACTGAAGCTTTCTTT.

Turning to this clone: This may arise from a read error, as a much more abundant clone is one base away. The CDR3 reads CASSDTSHKLNEQFF. DNA of the CDR3: TGTGCCAGCAGCGATACTAGCCACAAACTCAATGAGCAGTTCTTC. This chain connects TRBV3-1 to TRBJ2-1; weak D call: TRBD2 (6 bases). The V gene lost 5 bases and the J gene lost 6 bases, with 17 bases spanning the gap. Looked up from germline, CDR1 is LGHDT and CDR2 is YNNKEL (reference sequence). The CDR3 totals 15 residues.

Many counts were recorded for this clone. The V and J genes are TRBV5-6 and TRBJ2-5, with 8 bases that match TRBD2. V lost 1 base, J lost 4 bases, and 6 bases stayed unmatched. CDR1 is SGHDT, CDR2 YYEEEE, per germline. CDR3 length: 15 amino acids. The CDR3 protein is CASSLRAGVRETQYF. CDR3 coding DNA: TGTGCCAGCAGCTTGAGAGCGGGAGTGAGAGAGACCCAGTACTTC.

This clone was recorded many times. The J gene is TRBJ2-7, the V gene TRBV12-3 or TRBV12-4; 11 bases align to TRBD1. Losses at the gene ends were 6 bases for V and 6 bases for J; bases not matched to a gene: 7. This CDR3 contains 14 residues. The CDR3 spells CASRPGQGVFEQYF. CDR3 coding DNA: TGTGCCAGCAGACCGGGACAGGGGGTTTTCGAGCAGTACTTC.

This clone was detected a few times. The genes are TRBV19 and TRBJ1-2, with D perhaps matching TRBD1 (6 bases). CDR1 is LNHDA and CDR2 is SQIVND in the germline V gene (reference sequence). The CDR3 is 12 residues long. V dropped 7 bases and J dropped 2 bases, with 8 bases sitting between them. The CDR3 here is CASKRGNYGYTF. The CDR3 DNA reads TGTGCCAGTAAAAGGGGGAACTATGGCTACACCTTC.

The DNA for the CDR3 is TGTGCCAGCAGCCACGACCGCGGGAGCCCCTACAATGAGCAGTTCTTC. It encodes CASSHDRGSPYNEQFF. The chain combines TRBV11-2 with TRBJ2-1; 7 bases align to TRBD2. V gave up 5 bases and J gave up 2 bases; unmatched junction bases: 9. Looked up from germline, CDR1 is SGHAT and CDR2 is FQNNGV. This CDR3 has 16 residues. Complete variable domain (other parts from reference TRBV11-2 and TRBJ2-1): EAGVAQSPRYKIIEKRQSVAFWCNPISGHATLYWYQQILGQGPKLLIQFQNNGVVDDSQLPKDRFSAERLKGVDSTLKIQPAKLEDSAVYLCASSHDRGSPYNEQFFGPGTRLTVL.

This clone appeared many times. The gene calls are TRBV11-2 and TRBJ2-3; weak D call: TRBD1 (5 bases). V was clipped by 5 bases and J by 5 bases, with 20 bases between them. The germline CDR1 and CDR2 sequences are SGHAT and FQNNGV. The CDR3 contains 16 residues. CDR3 amino acids: CASSPSLGPQEDTQYF. The DNA of the CDR3 is TGTGCCAGCAGCCCGAGTTTGGGGCCCCAGGAAGATACGCAGTATTTT.

There are many counts of this clone. The chain has TRBV11-3 and TRBJ2-3; D remains ambiguous. The CDR3 is 12 residues long. Germline CDR1 reads SGHNT; CDR2 reads YENEEA. V lost 6 bases and J 5 bases, leaving 9 bases between the germline ends. The CDR3 protein is CASSTLGDTQYF. CDR3 sequence (DNA): TGTGCCAGCAGTACCTTAGGAGATACGCAGTATTTT.